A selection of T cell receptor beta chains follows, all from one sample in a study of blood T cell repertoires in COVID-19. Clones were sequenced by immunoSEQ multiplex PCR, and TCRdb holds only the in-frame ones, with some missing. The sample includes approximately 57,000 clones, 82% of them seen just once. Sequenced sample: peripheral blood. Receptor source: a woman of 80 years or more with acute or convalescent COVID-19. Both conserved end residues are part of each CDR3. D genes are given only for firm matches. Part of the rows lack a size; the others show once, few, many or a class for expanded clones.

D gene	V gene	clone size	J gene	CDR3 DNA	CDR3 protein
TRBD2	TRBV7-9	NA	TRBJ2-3	TGTGCCAGCTTAGGCGGGGGGGGCCCAGATACGCAGTATTTT	CASLGGGGPDTQYF
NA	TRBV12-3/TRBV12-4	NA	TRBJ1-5	TGTGCCAGCAGTTTAGCAGGGGCCTTAGCCCAGCATTTT	CASSLAGALAQHF
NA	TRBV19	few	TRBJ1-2	TGTGCCAGTAGTATACCCCCAGGTCTCTATGGCTACACCTTC	CASSIPPGLYGYTF
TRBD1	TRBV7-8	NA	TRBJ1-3	TGTGCCAGCAGCGCTACAGGGGTACGGCCTGGAAACACCATATATTTT	CASSATGVRPGNTIYF
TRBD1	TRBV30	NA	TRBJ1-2	TGTGCCTGGAGTACACCGGGACAGGGAGGCTATGGCTACACCTTC	CAWSTPGQGGYGYTF
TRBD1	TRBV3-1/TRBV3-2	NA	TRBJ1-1	TGTGCCAGCAGCCAATCAGCCGGGACAGTCACTGAAGCTTTCTTT	CASSQSAGTVTEAFF
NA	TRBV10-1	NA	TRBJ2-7	TGCGCCAGCAGTGAGTCCTCGGAGGGGATGGGCTACGAGCAGTACTTC	CASSESSEGMGYEQYF
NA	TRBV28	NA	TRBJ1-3	TGTGCCAGCAGTTTATGGAGACTGAGCTCTGGAAACACCATATATTTT	CASSLWRLSSGNTIYF
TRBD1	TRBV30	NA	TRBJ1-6	TGTGCCTGGAGCCCGGGACAGGGGGCTGGGAATTCACCCCTCCACTTT	CAWSPGQGAGNSPLHF
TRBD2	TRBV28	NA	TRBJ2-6	TGTGCCAGCAGTTTGGGAGGGTCTGGGGCCAACGTCCTGACTTTC	CASSLGGSGANVLTF
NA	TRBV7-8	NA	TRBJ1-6	TGTGCCAGCAGCTTACTAGGCCAGGGTAATTCACCCCTCCACTTT	CASSLLGQGNSPLHF
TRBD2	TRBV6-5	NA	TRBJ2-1	TGTGCCAGCAACCCTAGCGGCTTCTACAATGAGCAGTTCTTC	CASNPSGFYNEQFF
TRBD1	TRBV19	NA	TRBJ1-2	TGTGCCAGTAGTATCGTGAGGGGGCTTCAATTAAACTATGGCTACACCTTC	CASSIVRGLQLNYGYTF
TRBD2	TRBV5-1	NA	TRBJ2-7	TGCGCCAGCAGCTTAACGGAGGTAGCGGGGACCTACGAGCAGTACTTC	CASSLTEVAGTYEQYF
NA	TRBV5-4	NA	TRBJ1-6	TGTGCCAGCAGCACGGGAGAAGGGCGAAATTCACCCCTCCACTTT	CASSTGEGRNSPLHF
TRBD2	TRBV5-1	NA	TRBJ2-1	TGCGCCAGCAGTCACGGGACTAGCGGGAGTGGGCAGTTCTTC	CASSHGTSGSGQFF
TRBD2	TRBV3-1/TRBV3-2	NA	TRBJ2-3	TGTGCCAGCAGCCAAGCTCGGGAGGTACTGACAGATACGCAGTATTTT	CASSQAREVLTDTQYF
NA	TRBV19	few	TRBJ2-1	TGTGCCAGTAGTACCACGAGGGACTACAATGAGCAGTTCTTC	CASSTTRDYNEQFF
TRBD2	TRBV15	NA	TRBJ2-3	TGTGCCACCAGCAGAGACGGGGGTAGACTAGCGGGGATCACAGATACGCAGTATTTT	CATSRDGGRLAGITDTQYF
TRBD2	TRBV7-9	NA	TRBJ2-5	TGTGCCAGCAGCCGTAGCGGGAGTGGGGAGACCCAGTACTTC	CASSRSGSGETQYF
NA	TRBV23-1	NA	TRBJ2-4	TGCGCCAGCAGTCAGGGGCCGCCCCCCAAAAACATTCAGTACTTC	CASSQGPPPKNIQYF
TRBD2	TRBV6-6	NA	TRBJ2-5	TGTGCCAGCAGTTTGCAGACTAGCGGGACCTCTGAGACCCAGTACTTC	CASSLQTSGTSETQYF
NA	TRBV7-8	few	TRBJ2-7	TGTGCCAGCAGCTTAGCGGGGTTAGCGTTTGGGGAGCAGTACTTC	CASSLAGLAFGEQYF
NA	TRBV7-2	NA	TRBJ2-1	TGTGCCAGCAGCTCCGGGACTCCGACCTACAATGAGCAGTTCTTC	CASSSGTPTYNEQFF
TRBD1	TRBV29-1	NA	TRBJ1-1	TGCAGCGTTGACCTCGGACAGGGGGTGGGAAGGGGCGAAGCTTTCTTT	CSVDLGQGVGRGEAFF
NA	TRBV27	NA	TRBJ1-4	TGTGCCAGCAGTTTATACGCAGGGGAAGAGGAAAAACTGTTTTTT	CASSLYAGEEEKLFF
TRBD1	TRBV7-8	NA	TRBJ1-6	TGTGCCAGCAGCTTAGGGACAGGGGATACCTATAATTCACCCCTCCACTTT	CASSLGTGDTYNSPLHF
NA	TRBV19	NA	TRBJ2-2	TGTGCCACCGGAGATACGAACACCGGGGAGCTGTTTTTT	CATGDTNTGELFF
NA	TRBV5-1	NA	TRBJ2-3	TGCGCCAGCAGCCCTGGGCGGGTTACAGATACGCAGTATTTT	CASSPGRVTDTQYF
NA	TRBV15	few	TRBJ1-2	TGTGCCACCAGCAGACCCCTGACAGGCTATGGCTACACCTTC	CATSRPLTGYGYTF
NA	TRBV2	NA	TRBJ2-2	TGTGCCAGCCAATGGATGGGTAGCGGGAACACCGGGGAGCTGTTTTTT	CASQWMGSGNTGELFF
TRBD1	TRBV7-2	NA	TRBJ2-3	TGTGCCAGCAGCTCTCCCCCCGGGACAGGGAGGACAGATACGCAGTATTTT	CASSSPPGTGRTDTQYF
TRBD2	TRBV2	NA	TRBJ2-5	TGTGCCAGCAGTGAAGCGTGGGGGACTACTCATAGGACCCAGTACTTC	CASSEAWGTTHRTQYF
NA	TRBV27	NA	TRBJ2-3	TGTGCCAGCAGTTTCCGGCGGGGGCCAACTAGGGGCACAGATACGCAGTATTTT	CASSFRRGPTRGTDTQYF
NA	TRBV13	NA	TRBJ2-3	TGTGCCAGCAGCTTAGGGGCAGGAACTAGCACAGATACGCAGTATTTT	CASSLGAGTSTDTQYF
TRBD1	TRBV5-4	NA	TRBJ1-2	TGTGCCAGCAGCTTGGAGACAGGGCAGAGATATGGCTACACCTTC	CASSLETGQRYGYTF
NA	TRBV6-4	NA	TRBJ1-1	TGTGCCAGCAGTGACCGCGACAGGAACACTGAAGCTTTCTTT	CASSDRDRNTEAFF